Sequencing of this T cell receptor beta chain was carried out in a study of radiotherapy plus CTLA-4 blockade in lung cancer. Study-level background: With 31% of patients having disease control, objective responses were seen in approximately 19%.

CTLA-4 blockade with ipilimumab, together with focal radiation, was given to patients with chemo-refractory metastatic non-small-cell lung cancer. On this clone: What it binds is not known.

Profiling relied on immunoSEQ multiplex PCR, and the TCRdb table lists in-frame clones only, not all of them. This sample yields around 20,000 clones, of which roughly 86% are seen a single time; around 22% belongs to the top ten. Germline V gene sequence: CDR1 MGHRA, CDR2 YSYEKL. V lost 2 bases, J lost 6 bases, and 10 bases lay in between. CDR3 length: 13 residues. Points from the study as a whole: Dynamics of early blood T cell clones, together with interferon-beta, were reportedly the best predictors of response. Radiotherapy plus ipilimumab was followed by expansion in blood of tumor-derived TCR clones.

The TCR was taken from a human donor with non-small cell lung cancer whose response to radiotherapy plus ipilimumab could not be evaluated. Sequenced material: peripheral blood, taken from a patient treated with radiotherapy plus ipilimumab. The rearrangement uses TRBV4-1 and TRBJ1-1; maybe TRBD1 (5 bases). The DNA of the CDR3 is TGCGCCAGCAGCCAACCGGGGGGGGCTGAAGCTTTCTTT. This gives the protein CASSQPGGAEAFF.